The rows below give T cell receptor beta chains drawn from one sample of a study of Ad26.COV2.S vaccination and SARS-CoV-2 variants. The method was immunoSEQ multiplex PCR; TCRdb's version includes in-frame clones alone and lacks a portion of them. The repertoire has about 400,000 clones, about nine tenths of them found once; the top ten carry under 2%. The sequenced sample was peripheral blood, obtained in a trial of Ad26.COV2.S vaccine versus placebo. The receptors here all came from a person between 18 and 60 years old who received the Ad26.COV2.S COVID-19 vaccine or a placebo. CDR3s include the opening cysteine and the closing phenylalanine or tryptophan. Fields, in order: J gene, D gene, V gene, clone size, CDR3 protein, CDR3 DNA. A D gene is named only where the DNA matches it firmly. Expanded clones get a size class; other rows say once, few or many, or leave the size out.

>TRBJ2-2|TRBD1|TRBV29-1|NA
CSVIQGASGELFF
TGCAGCGTTATCCAGGGGGCATCCGGGGAGCTGTTTTTT
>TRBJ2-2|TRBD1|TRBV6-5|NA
CASTRQGAGGELFF
TGTGCCAGCACGCGACAGGGGGCTGGCGGGGAGCTGTTTTTT
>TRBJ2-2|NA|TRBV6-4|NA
CASSRGTNTGELFF
TGTGCCAGCAGCAGGGGCACGAACACCGGGGAGCTGTTTTTT
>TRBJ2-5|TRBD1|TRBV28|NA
CASTANGQDQETQYF
TGTGCCAGCACCGCTAACGGACAGGATCAAGAGACCCAGTACTTC
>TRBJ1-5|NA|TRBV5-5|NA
CASSPDLRNNQPQHF
TGTGCCAGCAGCCCGGACCTCCGGAATAATCAGCCCCAGCATTTT
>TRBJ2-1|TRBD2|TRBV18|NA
CASSPGSSGVESLFF
TGTGCCAGCTCACCGGGGTCTAGCGGGGTCGAATCGTTGTTCTTC
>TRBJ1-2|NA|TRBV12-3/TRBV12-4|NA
CASRGLGYYGYTF
TGTGCCAGCAGGGGGTTGGGCTACTATGGCTACACCTTC
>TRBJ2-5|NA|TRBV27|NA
CASSPLGETQYF
TGTGCCAGCAGTCCTTTAGGAGAGACCCAGTACTTC
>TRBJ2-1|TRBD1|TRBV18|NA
CASSPPRTGGVNEQFF
TGTGCCAGCTCACCACCGAGGACAGGGGGAGTTAATGAGCAGTTCTTC
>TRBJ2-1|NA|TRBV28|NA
CASRPTRGRYNEQFF
TGTGCCAGCAGACCGACTAGGGGTCGATACAATGAGCAGTTCTTC
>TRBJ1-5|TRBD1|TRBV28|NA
CASTPRRGRGRGQPQHF
TGTGCCAGCACCCCGAGGAGGGGGAGGGGGCGAGGGCAGCCCCAGCATTTT
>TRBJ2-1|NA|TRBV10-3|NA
CAIVPETGRDGVDEQFF
TGTGCCATCGTCCCGGAAACAGGGAGAGACGGGGTCGATGAGCAGTTCTTC
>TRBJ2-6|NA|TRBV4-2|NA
CASSQDLSSGANVLTF
TGTGCCAGCAGCCAAGATTTGAGCTCTGGGGCCAACGTCCTGACTTTC
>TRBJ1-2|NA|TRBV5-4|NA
CASSLNPSGYTF
TGTGCCAGCAGCCTAAACCCTTCTGGCTACACCTTC
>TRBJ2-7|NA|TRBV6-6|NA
CASSPTGQAYEQYF
TGTGCCAGCAGCCCTACGGGACAAGCCTACGAGCAGTACTTC
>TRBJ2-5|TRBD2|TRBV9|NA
CASSVTAGVGETQYF
TGTGCCAGCAGCGTAACGGCGGGAGTAGGAGAGACCCAGTACTTC
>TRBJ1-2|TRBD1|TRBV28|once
CASNPTGGAGYRRGYTF
TGTGCCAGCAACCCAACAGGGGGCGCCGGCTATAGACGAGGCTACACCTTC
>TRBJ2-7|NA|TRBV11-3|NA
CASSFVGGVEQYF
TGTGCCAGCAGCTTCGTCGGGGGCGTAGAGCAGTACTTC
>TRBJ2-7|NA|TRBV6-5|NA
CASTGIGGTSYEQYF
TGTGCCAGCACTGGTATAGGCGGAACCTCCTACGAGCAGTACTTC
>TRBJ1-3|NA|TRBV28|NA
CASSLIGGGRLSSGNTIYF
TGTGCCAGCAGTTTAATTGGAGGGGGTCGCTTAAGCTCTGGAAACACCATATATTTT
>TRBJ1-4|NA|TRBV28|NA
CASSFAGLGEKLFF
TGTGCCAGCAGTTTTGCAGGGCTCGGTGAAAAACTGTTTTTT
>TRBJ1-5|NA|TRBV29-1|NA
CSVETAPGQPQHF
TGCAGCGTTGAAACCGCTCCGGGCCAGCCCCAGCATTTT
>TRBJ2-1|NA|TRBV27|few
CASSPYSGNEQFF
TGTGCCAGCAGTCCCTATTCGGGGAATGAGCAGTTCTTC
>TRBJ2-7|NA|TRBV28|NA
CASSSSVVYEQYF
TGTGCCAGCAGTTCGTCGGTGGTTTACGAGCAGTACTTC
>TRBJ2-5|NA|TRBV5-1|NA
CASSLWSREAQETQYF
TGCGCCAGCAGTCTATGGAGCAGGGAAGCCCAAGAGACCCAGTACTTC
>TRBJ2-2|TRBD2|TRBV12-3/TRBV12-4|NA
CASSLFGGGELFF
TGTGCCAGCAGTTTGTTCGGGGGGGGAGAGCTGTTTTTT
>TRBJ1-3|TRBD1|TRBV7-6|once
CASSDGTGGPGNTIYF
TGTGCCAGCAGCGACGGGACAGGCGGCCCTGGAAACACCATATATTTT
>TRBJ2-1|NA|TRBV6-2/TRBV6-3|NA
CASSKSGTYNEQFF
TGTGCCAGCAGTAAAAGCGGAACCTACAATGAGCAGTTCTTC
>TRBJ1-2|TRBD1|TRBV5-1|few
CASSLHRGNYGYTF
TGCGCCAGCAGCTTGCACAGGGGTAACTATGGCTACACCTTC
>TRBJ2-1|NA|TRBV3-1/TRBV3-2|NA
CASSQQVYNEQFF
TGTGCCAGCAGCCAACAGGTCTACAATGAGCAGTTCTTC
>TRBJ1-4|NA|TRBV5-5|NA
CASSSGDLSEKLFF
TGTGCCAGCAGCTCAGGGGATCTTAGCGAAAAACTGTTTTTT
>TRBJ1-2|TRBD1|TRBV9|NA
CASSSGQGDGYTF
TGTGCCAGCAGCAGCGGACAGGGAGATGGCTACACCTTC
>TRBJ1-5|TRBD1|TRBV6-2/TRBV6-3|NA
CASSFTGAGQPQHF
TGTGCCAGCAGCTTTACAGGGGCCGGTCAGCCCCAGCATTTT
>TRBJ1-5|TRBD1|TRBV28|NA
CASSPWTGTGSNQPQHF
TGTGCCAGCAGTCCATGGACAGGGACGGGTTCCAATCAGCCCCAGCATTTT
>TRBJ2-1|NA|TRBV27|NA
CASSLQHPRRARQGNEQFF
TGTGCCAGCAGTCTACAACACCCACGGAGGGCCCGGCAAGGGAATGAGCAGTTCTTC
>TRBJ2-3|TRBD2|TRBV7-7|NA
CASSPGTSGTDTQYF
TGTGCTAGCAGCCCCGGGACTAGCGGCACAGATACGCAGTATTTT
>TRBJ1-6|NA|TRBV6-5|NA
CASSSLELGNSPLHF
TGTGCCAGTAGCAGTCTTGAATTGGGTAATTCACCCCTCCACTTT
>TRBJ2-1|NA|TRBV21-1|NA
CASLTVSYNEQFF
TGTGCCAGTCTGACAGTCTCCTACAATGAGCAGTTCTTC
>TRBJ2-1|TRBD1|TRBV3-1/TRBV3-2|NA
CASRTGESEQFF
TGTGCCAGCCGAACAGGGGAGAGTGAGCAGTTCTTC
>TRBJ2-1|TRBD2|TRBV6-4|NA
CASSLGAGGEQFF
TGTGCCAGCAGCTTAGGGGCGGGAGGTGAGCAGTTCTTC
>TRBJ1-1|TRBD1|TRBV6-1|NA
CASSVLVGQGETEAFF
TGTGCCAGCAGTGTCCTGGTAGGACAGGGCGAAACTGAAGCTTTCTTT
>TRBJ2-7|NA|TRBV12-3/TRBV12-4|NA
CASSGRENYEQYF
TGTGCCAGCAGTGGCCGGGAGAACTACGAGCAGTACTTC